The T cell receptor beta chain under discussion was sequenced for a study of cytomegalovirus exposure and HLA in healthy donors. General study results and limits: When analyzed later, a missense DCLRE1C variant was found to be linked to TCR beta V- and J-gene trimming.

Trimming stripped 1 base from V and 4 bases from J, with 10 bases between. The CDR3 contains 14 residues. The germline CDR1 and CDR2 sequences are MNHNS and SASEGT. With regard to this clone: Its target is not known.

In the PCR, 60 Vbeta and 13 Jbeta primers were used. Produced via immunoSEQ multiplex PCR; TCRdb's table is partial and in-frame only. The sample yields more than 200,000 clones, around 85% seen once. This receptor was obtained from a human donor in good health. The V gene is TRBV6-1, the J gene TRBJ1-1, with TRBD1 as a possible D gene (5 bases). The specimen sequenced was PBMCs. The CDR3 coding sequence is TGTGCCAGCAGTGAAGGGGGCGTGGGCACTGAAGCTTTCTTT. This encodes CASSEGGVGTEAFF.